The 24 T cell receptor beta chains in this list originate from one sample, sequenced in a study of blood T cells in healthy people across ages. Next came a second PCR, run for about 6 to 11 cycles, which used a sample-barcoded 5' primer along with a J-beta primer mix. MiXCR was run by TCRdb on the 5' RACE reads, yielding one entry per CDR3 protein. This sample has approximately 1.5 million distinct CDR3 sequences, with 30% to 35% found just once. The sequenced sample consisted of blood. These receptors all stem from a woman in her thirties in good health.

The V call is TRBV28, the J call TRBJ2-1, with 7 positions matching TRBD2. This CDR3 is 14 amino acids long. Trimming cost V 7 bases and J 2 bases; bases outside gene matches: 5. Germline CDR1 is MDHEN and CDR2 is SYDVKM. The CDR3 spells CASIKAGPYNEQFF. CDR3 sequence (DNA): TGTGCCAGCATTAAAGCGGGACCCTACAATGAGCAGTTCTTC.

This clonotype occurred once. The CDR3 region is CSVQRGTGEGNTIYF. In DNA, the CDR3 is TGCAGCGTTCAACGCGGGACAGGGGAAGGAAACACCATATATTTT. The rearrangement joins TRBV29-1 to TRBJ1-3; 10 bases are shared with TRBD1. CDR1 is SQVTM, CDR2 ANQGSEA, per germline. This CDR3 is 15 amino acids long. J lost 4 bases, V lost 5 bases, and 8 bases had no gene match.

This clonotype was counted many times. V gene TRBV19 combines with J gene TRBJ2-7; unclear D gene. Trimming left V 9 bases short and J 1 base short, with 13 bases between. The CDR3 is 13 amino acids. Germline V gene lookup returns CDR1 LNHDA and CDR2 SQIVND (reference sequence). In DNA form, the CDR3 reads TGTGCCAGCAGTGTTGGCAGATCCTACGAGCAGTACTTC. Residues: CASSVGRSYEQYF.

This clonotype was observed a handful of times. The gene calls are TRBV6-5 and TRBJ2-1; either TRBD1 or TRBD2 may supply D (5 bases each). Per the germline V gene, CDR1 is MNHEY and CDR2 is SVGAGI. V lost 0 bases and J lost 6, with 21 bases in between. The CDR3 is 18 residues long. CDR3 loop: CASSYSIGEVGVPNEQFF. The CDR3 DNA reads as TGTGCCAGCAGTTACTCGATAGGGGAAGTGGGAGTCCCCAATGAGCAGTTCTTC.

The chain recombines TRBV9 with TRBJ2-3; 8 bases fit TRBD2. The germline gives CDR1 SGDLS, CDR2 YYNGEE. There are 14 residues in the CDR3. V lost 2 bases, J lost 2 bases, and 1 base stayed unmatched. The CDR3 loop is CASSVSGVTDTQYF. Written as DNA, the CDR3 is TGTGCCAGCAGCGTTAGCGGGGTCACAGATACGCAGTATTTT. The full variable domain, with the rest looked up from reference TRBV9 and TRBJ2-3, is DSGVTQTPKHLITATGQRVTLRCSPRSGDLSVYWYQQSLDQGLQFLIQYYNGEERAKGNILERFSAQQFPDLHSELNLSSLELGDSALYFCASSVSGVTDTQYFGPGTRLTVL.

The V and J genes are TRBV6-2 or TRBV6-3 and TRBJ2-1, with 7 positions matching TRBD2. Germline V gene data show CDR1 as MNHEY and CDR2 as SVGEGT. The CDR3 extends over 16 amino acids. The V segment lost 6 bases and the J segment 8 bases; nucleotides outside the gene matches: 16. The CDR3 region is CASSSFTSVSRDEQFF. CDR3 bases: TGTGCCAGCAGCTCCTTTACTAGCGTGAGTCGAGATGAGCAGTTCTTC.

This chain links TRBV3-1 with TRBJ1-6, with D perhaps matching TRBD1 (5 bases). With 1 base removed from V and 9 bases from J, the gap between germline ends came to 13 bases. The CDR3 length is 15 residues. The V gene's germline CDR1 is LGHDT and CDR2 YNNKEL (reference sequence). The CDR3 DNA follows: TGTGCCAGCAGCCAAGGTGCTCAGGGACCTTCACCCCTCCACTTT. Translated: CASSQGAQGPSPLHF. Full variable domain (outside the CDR3, taken from reference TRBV3-1 and TRBJ1-6): DTAVSQTPKYLVTQMGNDKSIKCEQNLGHDTMYWYKQDSKKFLKIMFSYNNKELIINETVPNRFSPKSPDKAHLNLHINSLELGDSAVYFCASSQGAQGPSPLHFGNGTRLTVT.

The chain carries TRBV6-6 and TRBJ2-7; 9 positions match TRBD2. V lost 0 bases to trimming and J lost 6 bases; unmatched junction nucleotides: 9. This CDR3 region has 16 residues. Germline assignment: CDR1 MNHNY and CDR2 SVGAGI (reference sequence). The CDR3 DNA sequence: TGTGCCAGCAGTTACTCGAAAATAGCGGGAGCGGTCGAGCAGTACTTC. This sequence encodes CASSYSKIAGAVEQYF.

Ten or more counts support this clonotype. The rearrangement links TRBV10-2 to TRBJ2-5, with D unclear. Germline CDR1 WSHSY, CDR2 SAAADI. V lost 4 bases and J lost 1, with 7 bases in between. The CDR3 is 13 residues long. The chain's CDR3 is CASSGSLQETQYF. The CDR3 DNA follows: TGCGCCAGCAGTGGCAGCCTCCAAGAGACCCAGTACTTC.

The rearrangement links TRBV20-1 to TRBJ2-5, with TRBD2 matching 8 bases. This CDR3 has 14 residues. CDR1 DFQATT and CDR2 SNEGSKA come from the germline V gene (reference sequence). V dropped 6 bases and J dropped 6; count of bases not matched to a gene: 12. For the CDR3, the DNA is TGCAGTGCAGAGAGGACTAGCATGAAAAAGACCCAGTACTTC. Encoded protein: CSAERTSMKKTQYF.

This clonotype came up a few times. This chain links TRBV7-9 with TRBJ2-2; a weak D match, TRBD1 (5 bases). The CDR3 loop spans 14 amino acids. Germline V gene data show CDR1 as SEHNR and CDR2 as FQNEAQ (reference sequence). The V end lost 5 bases, the J end lost 2 bases, and 9 bases lay between the germline ends. The CDR3 region has the DNA TGTGCCAGCAGCCTGACAGTTAACACCGGGGAGCTGTTTTTT. Translation: CASSLTVNTGELFF.

The table lists this clonotype with a few counts. The chain is built from TRBV5-6 and TRBJ2-1, with TRBD1 identical over 11 bases. Germline V gene lookup returns CDR1 SGHDT and CDR2 YYEEEE. The length of the CDR3 is 16 residues. V lost 1 base and J lost 7; bases outside the gene matches: 7. The DNA of the CDR3 is TGTGCCAGCAGCTTGCCGGGACAGGGGGTTTCGAATGAGCAGTTCTTC. This encodes CASSLPGQGVSNEQFF.

This clonotype was counted only a few times. V usage is TRBV6-6 and J usage is TRBJ1-5, with unresolved D. The CDR3 is 14 amino acids. CDR1 and CDR2 (germline): MNHNY, SVGAGI (reference sequence). V was trimmed by 0 bases and J by 5 bases, leaving 8 bases between them. The CDR3 loop is CASSYSARDQPQHF. The CDR3 nucleotides are TGTGCCAGCAGTTACTCAGCTAGGGATCAGCCCCAGCATTTT.

A remark on this clonotype: A much larger clone lies one base from this, so it may be a read error. This chain connects TRBV12-3 or TRBV12-4 to TRBJ2-3, with 7 bases aligning to TRBD1. The CDR3 extends over 14 amino acids. The CDR3 DNA follows: TGTGCCAGCAGTCCCGACAGGGTGGCAGATATGCAGTATTTT. Its translation is CASSPDRVADMQYF.

This clonotype is a singleton in its sample. Sequence at one end of the junction differs from germline and may be a read error. The chain links TRBV12-3 or TRBV12-4 to TRBJ1-2; D is perhaps TRBD1 (5 bases). The CDR3 is 15 amino acids. This CDR3 is CTSSFSRVPNYGYTF. In nucleotides, the CDR3 is TGTACCAGCAGTTTCAGCAGGGTCCCTAACTATGGCTACACCTTC.

The chain has TRBV12-3 or TRBV12-4 and TRBJ2-3, with D maybe TRBD2 (5 bases). The CDR3 loop spans 14 amino acids. V was cut by 6 bases and J by 0 bases, with 10 bases left in between. In nucleotides, the CDR3 is TGTGCCAGCAGATCCTGGACTAGCACAGATACGCAGTATTTT. It yields the protein CASRSWTSTDTQYF.

This clonotype was seen a handful of times. The chain has TRBV10-2 and TRBJ2-1, with 7 bases fitting TRBD2. The V segment lost 7 bases and the J segment 5 bases; nucleotides outside the gene matches: 11. The CDR3 length is 15 residues. The germline CDR1 and CDR2 sequences are WSHSY and SAAADI. The CDR3 nucleotides read TGCGCCAGCATCTCGAGGGAGCGGGGAAACAATGAGCAGTTCTTC. Translating it yields CASISRERGNNEQFF.

This sequence joins TRBV2 and TRBJ1-1, with D possibly being TRBD1 (5 bases). V was trimmed by 8 bases and J by 11 bases, leaving 21 bases between them. The CDR3 extends over 13 amino acids. Germline values: CDR1 SNHLY, CDR2 FYNNEI. CDR3 amino acids: CASSGNRLMEAFF. CDR3 nucleotide sequence: TGTGCCAGCTCCGGCAACAGGTTGATGGAGGCTTTCTTT.

About this clonotype itself: A read error may explain this, as a much larger clone is one base away. The chain links TRBV5-1 to TRBJ2-7; either TRBD1 or TRBD2 may supply D (5 bases each). Per the germline V gene, CDR1 is SGHRS and CDR2 is YFSETQ. The CDR3 sequence is 14 residues long. The germline V and J ends were trimmed by 4 bases and 4 bases, with 15 bases remaining between them. Here the CDR3 reads CASSRGAGMYEQYF. In DNA, the CDR3 is TGCGCCAGCAGCCGTGGGGCGGGCATGTACGAGCAGTACTTC.

This clonotype was detected ten times or more. The chain couples TRBV15 to TRBJ2-1; 8 nucleotides agree with TRBD2. CDR1 is LNHNV, CDR2 YYDKDF, per germline (reference sequence). Unmatched junction bases numbered 7, after V lost 1 base and J lost 5 bases. There are 16 residues in the CDR3. CDR3 coding DNA: TGTGCCACCAGCAGAGGTGGTCTAGCGGGCGACAATGAGCAGTTCTTC. Amino acids: CATSRGGLAGDNEQFF.

The table lists this clonotype with a few counts. The V and J genes are TRBV20-1 and TRBJ2-7; 9 nucleotides agree with TRBD1. The J segment lost 3 bases and the V segment lost 3 bases, leaving 15 bases of the junction unmatched. Germline-derived CDR1 and CDR2 are DFQATT and SNEGSKA (reference sequence). There are 17 residues in the CDR3. CDR3 protein: CSARNLEAGQGIYEQYF. CDR3 coding DNA: TGCAGTGCTAGGAATCTCGAGGCGGGACAGGGCATCTACGAGCAGTACTTC.

The V gene is TRBV5-5, the J gene TRBJ2-7; D is possibly TRBD2 (6 bases). Per the germline V gene, CDR1 is SGHKS and CDR2 is YYEKEE (reference sequence). V lost 3 bases and J lost 7, with 20 bases in between. The CDR3 is made up of 15 amino acids. In DNA form, the CDR3 reads TGTGCCAGCAGCTCCGCGGGCGCGGGACCTCTGGAGCAGTACTTC. This translates into CASSSAGAGPLEQYF.

This clonotype was seen a handful of times. The gene calls are TRBV20-1 and TRBJ2-4; 11 positions agree with TRBD1. Per the germline V gene, CDR1 is DFQATT and CDR2 is SNEGSKA (reference sequence). V lost 6 bases and J lost 7; bases outside the gene matches: 5. CDR3 length: 13 residues. The CDR3 sequence is CSAVGQGVNIQYF. CDR3 DNA sequence: TGCAGTGCCGTGGGACAGGGGGTCAACATTCAGTACTTC.

The rearrangement links TRBV30 to TRBJ2-7; the D gene is possibly TRBD2 (6 bases). The germline V gene encodes CDR1 GTSNPN and CDR2 SVGIG (reference sequence). The CDR3 length is 17 residues. V was pared by 4 bases and J by 2 bases, with 24 bases between. CDR3 coding DNA: TGTGCCTGGACGTCGGGCGGGAAGATCTCCTTTCCCTACGAGCAGTACTTC. Translated, it gives CAWTSGGKISFPYEQYF.